This entry lists 30 T cell receptor beta chains sequenced from one sample in a study of blood T cell repertoires in COVID-19. TCRdb's table, derived via immunoSEQ multiplex PCR, lists solely in-frame clones and lacks some. This sample has 250,000 to 300,000 clones; 83% occur once, and the top ten carry approximately 6%. Material for sequencing was peripheral blood. These receptors originate from an elderly man with acute or convalescent COVID-19.

This chain connects TRBV4-1 to TRBJ1-3; weak D call: TRBD1 (5 bases). The germline V gene encodes CDR1 MGHRA and CDR2 YSYEKL. Trimming took 0 bases from V and 7 from J, leaving 19 bases between them. There are 17 residues in the CDR3. In DNA form, the CDR3 reads TGCGCCAGCAGCCAAGATCAAGGGGCCTCGTCTTGGAACACCATATATTTT. Protein product: CASSQDQGASSWNTIYF.

This clone was seen only a few times. This rearrangement joins TRBV7-8 to TRBJ2-7, with 7 bases matching TRBD1. V lost 0 bases and J lost 0; bases outside the gene matches: 8. CDR1 is SGHVS, CDR2 FQNEAQ, per germline. The CDR3 spans 17 residues. The CDR3 region is CASSLALGTEPSYEQYF. The CDR3 DNA reads as TGTGCCAGCAGCTTAGCGCTAGGGACAGAGCCCTCCTACGAGCAGTACTTC.

The chain recombines TRBV5-1 with TRBJ1-6, with 9 positions matching TRBD1. The length of the CDR3 is 13 residues. J gave up 8 bases and V 8 bases, and 5 bases lay outside the gene matches. The germline V gene has CDR1 SGHRS and CDR2 YFSETQ. CDR3 nucleotides: TGCGCCAGTTCGGGACAGGGTTATTCACCCCTCCACTTT. It encodes CASSGQGYSPLHF.

The genes are TRBV29-1 and TRBJ2-7; 8 bases fit TRBD2. Germline CDR1 SQVTM, CDR2 ANQGSEA. V lost 5 bases and J lost 4; bases outside the gene matches: 7. The CDR3 totals 13 residues. The CDR3: CSVRGGTGYEQYF. Here the CDR3 DNA reads TGCAGCGTTCGGGGGGGTACGGGGTACGAGCAGTACTTC.

This rearrangement joins TRBV7-9 to TRBJ2-1; D may be TRBD1 (5 bases). This CDR3 has 12 residues. Germline lookup yields CDR1 SEHNR and CDR2 FQNEAQ (reference sequence). V lost 0 bases and J lost 13, with 10 bases in between. This chain's CDR3 is CASSLAAQGQFF. In DNA, the CDR3 is TGTGCCAGCAGCTTAGCGGCGCAGGGACAGTTCTTC.

This chain uses TRBV9 with TRBJ2-7, with D perhaps TRBD1 (5 bases). Germline assignment: CDR1 SGDLS and CDR2 YYNGEE. The V end was cut by 0 bases, the J end by 5 bases, with 9 bases between. The CDR3 loop spans 13 amino acids. CDR3 amino acids: CASSVAGHNEQYF. CDR3 sequence (DNA): TGTGCCAGCAGCGTAGCAGGACATAACGAGCAGTACTTC.

V usage is TRBV27 and J usage is TRBJ2-1, with D unclear. This CDR3 comprises 13 residues. V was pared by 5 bases and J by 2 bases, with 7 bases between. Germline CDR1 reads MNHEY; CDR2 reads SMNVEV (reference sequence). The CDR3 reads CASSPVPYNEQFF. The CDR3 nucleotides are TGTGCCAGCAGTCCCGTCCCCTACAATGAGCAGTTCTTC.

This chain uses TRBV5-4 with TRBJ2-7; D possibly corresponds to TRBD1 (5 bases). This CDR3 region has 16 residues. V lost 0 bases, J lost 5 bases, and 18 bases lay in between. Germline CDR1 is SGHNT and CDR2 is YYREEE (reference sequence). This chain's CDR3 is CASSLANQGASDEQYF. CDR3 nucleotides: TGTGCCAGCAGCTTGGCCAATCAAGGGGCTAGTGACGAGCAGTACTTC.

This clone was counted a few times. This chain joins TRBV19 and TRBJ2-2, with unresolved D. Germline V gives CDR1 LNHDA, CDR2 SQIVND (reference sequence). The CDR3 contains 16 residues. Trimming stripped 3 bases from V and 4 bases from J, with 15 bases between. The CDR3 spells CASSITAAIGTGELFF. DNA of the CDR3: TGTGCCAGTAGTATTACGGCGGCTATAGGCACCGGGGAGCTGTTTTTT.

This clone was seen just once. The chain is built from TRBV7-3 and TRBJ2-3; perhaps TRBD2 as D (6 bases). This CDR3 is built from 13 residues. CDR1 and CDR2 (germline): SGHTA, FQGTGA. Trimming took 0 bases from V and 6 from J, leaving 7 bases between them. CDR3 sequence reads: CASSLTRDDTQYF. Here the CDR3 DNA reads TGTGCCAGCAGCTTAACGCGGGACGATACGCAGTATTTT.

V is TRBV2 and J is TRBJ2-6; TRBD1 aligns across 11 bases. V dropped 3 bases and J dropped 4; count of bases not matched to a gene: 5. In germline, CDR1 is SNHLY, CDR2 FYNNEI. This CDR3 has 17 amino acids. CDR3 amino acids: CASSERTGGQGANVLTF. CDR3 coding DNA: TGTGCCAGCAGTGAGAGGACAGGGGGCCAGGGGGCCAACGTCCTGACTTTC.

The CDR3 is CASSQAPGQSGSPLHF. The CDR3 DNA reads TGTGCCAGCAGCCAAGCCCCGGGACAGTCTGGTTCACCCCTCCACTTT. The V and J genes are TRBV3-1 (or the pseudogene TRBV3-2) and TRBJ1-6; TRBD1 matches 7 bases. Trimming at V came to 1 base and at J to 9 bases, leaving 9 bases not matched to a gene. The CDR3 consists of 16 residues. CDR1 LGHDT and CDR2 YNNKEL come from the germline V gene (reference sequence).

The rearrangement links TRBV7-8 to TRBJ1-5, with 9 nucleotides matching TRBD1. The CDR3 has 13 amino acids. After removal of 5 bases from V and 9 bases from J, the junction contained 5 bases not matched to a gene. Per germline, CDR1 SGHVS and CDR2 FQNEAQ. The CDR3 reads CASSEGQGGPQHF. As DNA, the CDR3 is TGTGCCAGCAGCGAGGGACAGGGAGGGCCCCAGCATTTT.

The chain couples TRBV28 to TRBJ2-7; D is ambiguous. Germline assignment: CDR1 MDHEN and CDR2 SYDVKM. The CDR3 runs 13 residues. Trimming removed 8 bases at V and 4 bases at J, with 15 bases between. DNA for the CDR3: TGTGCCAGCCGCCCAGTCAGTGAATACGAGCAGTACTTC. Residues: CASRPVSEYEQYF. Full variable domain (rest looked up from reference TRBV28 and TRBJ2-7): DVKVTQSSRYLVKRTGEKVFLECVQDMDHENMFWYRQDPGLGLRLIYFSYDVKMKEKGDIPEGYSVSREKKERFSLILESASTNQTSMYLCASRPVSEYEQYFGPGTRLTVT.

The V gene is TRBV7-9, the J gene TRBJ2-3; 7 nucleotides align to TRBD2. The V gene end was trimmed by 5 bases and the J gene end by 4 bases; junction bases not matched to a gene: 12. The CDR3 runs to 16 residues. Germline CDR1 SEHNR, CDR2 FQNEAQ (reference sequence). The CDR3 is CASSQRLAAAADTQYF. The DNA of the CDR3 is TGTGCCAGCAGCCAGCGGCTAGCGGCGGCGGCAGATACGCAGTATTTT.

This clone was detected only once. The chain couples TRBV9 to TRBJ1-5; D unclear. Germline CDR1 is SGDLS and CDR2 is YYNGEE. Trimming removed 0 bases from V and 3 bases from J, with 10 bases in between. The CDR3 has 15 amino acids. CDR3 sequence: CASSVGPEDNQPQHF. The CDR3 bases are TGTGCCAGCAGCGTAGGTCCCGAGGACAATCAGCCCCAGCATTTT.

The chain joins TRBV5-1 to TRBJ2-5; D perhaps matches TRBD1 (6 bases). Germline V gives CDR1 SGHRS, CDR2 YFSETQ. The CDR3 spans 17 residues. V gave up 0 bases and J gave up 5 bases, with 20 bases separating them. In nucleotides, the CDR3 is TGCGCCAGCAGCTTGGACGGGACAAGGGAAGGTGTGGAGACCCAGTACTTC. It translates to CASSLDGTREGVETQYF.

The chain joins TRBV10-3 to TRBJ1-4, with 9 positions matching TRBD1. Germline V gene lookup returns CDR1 ENHRY and CDR2 SYGVKD. The CDR3 spans 13 residues. Germline trimming cut 8 bases from V and 8 bases from J; bases unmatched to any gene: 6. The CDR3 region has the DNA TGTGCCATCGGGGGACAGGGTGGGGAAAAACTGTTTTTT. It specifies CAIGGQGGEKLFF.

This clone was detected a few times. This chain links TRBV9 with TRBJ2-7, with D maybe TRBD2 (6 bases). V was pared by 0 bases and J by 5 bases, with 12 bases between. In germline, CDR1 is SGDLS, CDR2 YYNGEE. CDR3 length: 14 amino acids. DNA for the CDR3: TGTGCCAGCAGCGTAGGGCCTAGCGTAAACGAGCAGTACTTC. Its translation: CASSVGPSVNEQYF.

This rearrangement joins TRBV29-1 to TRBJ2-3, with 9 bases aligning to TRBD2. Germline CDR1 is SQVTM and CDR2 is ANQGSEA. The CDR3 extends over 17 amino acids. Germline trimming cut 6 bases from V and 0 bases from J; bases unmatched to any gene: 13. The CDR3, as DNA: TGCAGCGTGCTACCTACGCGACTAGCGGCTAGCACAGATACGCAGTATTTT. It codes for CSVLPTRLAASTDTQYF.

The chain employs TRBV5-1 and TRBJ2-1; 7 bases are a match to TRBD2. The CDR3 contains 19 residues. Trimming took 4 bases from V and 0 from J; bases not matched to a gene: 16. Per the germline V gene, CDR1 is SGHRS and CDR2 is YFSETQ. In nucleotides, the CDR3 is TGCGCCAGCAGCACCCCTAGCGGTCCTGGATTTAGCTCCTACAATGAGCAGTTCTTC. The encoded protein is CASSTPSGPGFSSYNEQFF.

The CDR3, as DNA: TGTGCCACCAGCAGAGAGGCAGGGGGGATAGAGACCCAGTACTTC. Residues: CATSREAGGIETQYF. The chain carries TRBV15 and TRBJ2-5; a possible D gene is TRBD1 (7 bases). Germline values: CDR1 LNHNV, CDR2 YYDKDF (reference sequence). V dropped 0 bases and J dropped 4 bases, with 12 bases sitting between them. The CDR3 has 15 residues.

The rearrangement links TRBV5-1 to TRBJ2-5; 8 nucleotides align to TRBD1. Trimming cost V 5 bases and J 5 bases; bases outside gene matches: 5. CDR3 length: 13 amino acids. The germline V gene has CDR1 SGHRS and CDR2 YFSETQ. As DNA, the CDR3 is TGCGCCAGCAGTACGACAGGGGAGGAGACCCAGTACTTC. Encoded protein: CASSTTGEETQYF. The variable domain in full, completed from reference TRBV5-1 and TRBJ2-5, reads KAGVTQTPRYLIKTRGQQVTLSCSPISGHRSVSWYQQTPGQGLQFLFEYFSETQRNKGNFPGRFSGRQFSNSRSEMNVSTLELGDSALYLCASSTTGEETQYFGPGTRLLVL.

The V and J genes are TRBV19 and TRBJ1-2, with D uncertain. This CDR3 spans 14 amino acids. CDR1 is LNHDA and CDR2 is SQIVND in the germline V gene (reference sequence). V gave up 3 bases and J gave up 0 bases, with 8 bases separating them. The CDR3 here is CASSIAGTNYGYTF. The CDR3 DNA is TGTGCCAGTAGTATTGCAGGAACTAACTATGGCTACACCTTC.

The chain combines TRBV10-2 with TRBJ2-7; 7 nucleotides match TRBD2. V was pared by 3 bases and J by 3 bases, with 5 bases of the junction left unmatched. The CDR3 has 14 residues. Germline V lookup: CDR1 WSHSY, CDR2 SAAADI. CDR3 residues: CASSDSGGIYEQYF. CDR3 DNA: TGCGCCAGCAGTGATTCCGGGGGGATCTACGAGCAGTACTTC.

This chain uses TRBV30 with TRBJ1-5; 7 bases agree with TRBD1. The CDR3 extends over 13 amino acids. Germline V gene sequence: CDR1 GTSNPN, CDR2 SVGIG (reference sequence). V dropped 0 bases and J dropped 7; count of bases not matched to a gene: 3. CDR3 protein: CAWSVSGGQPQHF. The DNA for the CDR3 is TGTGCCTGGAGTGTTTCAGGGGGACAGCCCCAGCATTTT.

The chain recombines TRBV11-2 with TRBJ1-2; the match to TRBD1 covers 7 bases. Germline V gene data show CDR1 as SGHAT and CDR2 as FQNNGV. The CDR3 runs to 14 residues. V was clipped by 3 bases and J by 3 bases; unmatched bases: 4. Written as DNA, the CDR3 is TGTGCCAGCAGCTTCAGTCAGGGGGACTATGGCTACACCTTC. Translating gives CASSFSQGDYGYTF. Drawing the rest from reference TRBV11-2 and TRBJ1-2, the complete variable domain is EAGVAQSPRYKIIEKRQSVAFWCNPISGHATLYWYQQILGQGPKLLIQFQNNGVVDDSQLPKDRFSAERLKGVDSTLKIQPAKLEDSAVYLCASSFSQGDYGYTFGSGTRLTVV.

The V call is TRBV4-1, the J call TRBJ2-3; D gene unclear. This CDR3 region has 16 residues. Trimming cost V 1 base and J 1 base, with 12 bases left between them. Germline V lookup: CDR1 MGHRA, CDR2 YSYEKL. CDR3 amino acids: CASSQVAAERTDTQYF. CDR3 bases: TGCGCCAGCAGCCAAGTGGCGGCGGAGCGCACAGATACGCAGTATTTT.

The chain joins TRBV7-2 to TRBJ2-1; 8 bases fit TRBD2. Germline CDR1 and CDR2: SGHTA and FQGNSA. J lost 12 bases, V lost 3 bases, and 7 bases had no gene match. The CDR3 sequence is 13 residues long. This CDR3 is CASSFRGGGAQFF. CDR3 DNA: TGTGCCAGCAGCTTTCGGGGGGGCGGGGCGCAGTTCTTC.

The rearrangement joins TRBV7-9 to TRBJ2-7, with 8 bases lining up with TRBD1. The V and J ends lost 2 bases and 2 bases, in that order; junction bases with no gene match: 5. The V gene's germline CDR1 is SEHNR and CDR2 FQNEAQ (reference sequence). The CDR3 is 15 residues long. CDR3 loop: CASSLHGQGTYEQYF. CDR3 nucleotide sequence: TGTGCCAGCAGCTTACATGGACAGGGTACCTACGAGCAGTACTTC.